These T cell receptor beta chains were read from a single sample in a study of T cell repertoires in aging, cancer and after chemotherapy. TCRdb processed the multiplex PCR reads anew with MiXCR; each CDR3 protein has one entry. The sample contains 10,000 to 15,000 distinct CDR3 sequences, roughly 35% of which appear only once. Sequenced input: blood. These receptors all stem from a human donor in good health. The donor label of this sample is uncertain. CDR3s include the opening cysteine and the closing phenylalanine or tryptophan. Each record gives: CDR3 protein, CDR3 DNA, J gene, V gene, D gene, clone size. A D gene is named only where the DNA matches it firmly. For some rows the clone size is stated as once, few or many, or as a class when expanded; others skip it.

cdr3_aa: CASSRYGSREETQYF; cdr3_nt: TGTGCCAGCAGTCGCTATGGGTCGAGGGAGGAGACCCAGTACTTC; j_call: TRBJ2-5; v_call: TRBV6-2/TRBV6-3; d_call: -; clone_size: few
cdr3_aa: CASSLTGDEQYF; cdr3_nt: TGTGCCAGCAGTCTTACAGGCGACGAGCAGTACTTC; j_call: TRBJ2-7; v_call: TRBV12-3/TRBV12-4; d_call: -; clone_size: -
cdr3_aa: CASSLDKTGLAGVLSYEQYF; cdr3_nt: TGTGCCAGCAGCTTGGACAAGACGGGACTAGCGGGAGTTCTCTCCTACGAGCAGTACTTC; j_call: TRBJ2-7; v_call: TRBV5-4; d_call: TRBD2; clone_size: few
cdr3_aa: CASSLTSGTTDTQYF; cdr3_nt: TGTGCCAGCAGTTTAACTAGCGGAACCACAGATACGCAGTATTTT; j_call: TRBJ2-3; v_call: TRBV12-3/TRBV12-4; d_call: TRBD2; clone_size: -
cdr3_aa: CGTADTEAFF; cdr3_nt: TGTGGTACGGCGGACACTGAAGCTTTCTTT; j_call: TRBJ1-1; v_call: TRBV29-1; d_call: -; clone_size: few
cdr3_aa: CASSPGGTYEQYF; cdr3_nt: TGTGCCAGCAGCCCCGGCGGGACCTACGAGCAGTACTTC; j_call: TRBJ2-7; v_call: TRBV6-5; d_call: -; clone_size: -
cdr3_aa: CASSLHRGRGEKLFF; cdr3_nt: TGTGCCAGCAGTCTACACAGGGGTCGGGGTGAAAAACTGTTTTTT; j_call: TRBJ1-4; v_call: TRBV12-3/TRBV12-4; d_call: TRBD1; clone_size: -
cdr3_aa: CASSSGLAKNIQYF; cdr3_nt: TGTGCCAGCAGCTCGGGACTAGCCAAAAACATTCAGTACTTC; j_call: TRBJ2-4; v_call: TRBV11-3; d_call: -; clone_size: -
cdr3_aa: CASTQGARYEQYF; cdr3_nt: TGTGCCAGCACCCAGGGAGCACGCTACGAGCAGTACTTC; j_call: TRBJ2-7; v_call: TRBV6-5; d_call: -; clone_size: few
cdr3_aa: CASSPSSSGIYEQYF; cdr3_nt: TGTGCCAGCTCACCAAGCTCTAGCGGCATCTACGAGCAGTACTTC; j_call: TRBJ2-7; v_call: TRBV6-1; d_call: TRBD2; clone_size: -
cdr3_aa: CSARRQVAQYF; cdr3_nt: TGCAGTGCTAGGCGACAGGTCGCCCAGTACTTC; j_call: TRBJ2-5; v_call: TRBV20-1; d_call: -; clone_size: few
cdr3_aa: CASSLGIISPLHF; cdr3_nt: TGTGCCAGCAGTTTAGGCATAATTTCACCCCTCCACTTT; j_call: TRBJ1-6; v_call: TRBV12-3/TRBV12-4; d_call: -; clone_size: -
cdr3_aa: CAISVAAGDTQYF; cdr3_nt: TGTGCCATCAGTGTGGCGGCCGGAGATACGCAGTATTTT; j_call: TRBJ2-3; v_call: TRBV10-3; d_call: -; clone_size: once
cdr3_aa: CASYEQGIGEQFF; cdr3_nt: TGTGCCAGCTATGAACAGGGCATCGGTGAGCAGTTCTTC; j_call: TRBJ2-1; v_call: TRBV6-5; d_call: -; clone_size: few
cdr3_aa: CAWSVEEQRNF; cdr3_nt: TGTGCCTGGAGTGTGGAGGAGCAAAGGAATTTT; j_call: TRBJ1-3; v_call: TRBV30; d_call: -; clone_size: few
cdr3_aa: CSTITGLAGGTRGGEQFF; cdr3_nt: TGCAGCACCATAACGGGACTAGCGGGAGGGACGAGGGGAGGGGAGCAGTTCTTC; j_call: TRBJ2-1; v_call: TRBV29-1; d_call: TRBD2; clone_size: -
cdr3_aa: CASSFALTGYSGNTIYF; cdr3_nt: TGTGCCAGCAGTTTCGCCTTAACAGGCTACTCTGGAAACACCATATATTTT; j_call: TRBJ1-3; v_call: TRBV12-3/TRBV12-4; d_call: -; clone_size: -
cdr3_aa: CASLPGGTYGYTF; cdr3_nt: TGTGCCAGCTTGCCCGGGGGGACCTATGGCTACACCTTC; j_call: TRBJ1-2; v_call: TRBV6-6; d_call: -; clone_size: once
cdr3_aa: CASSPRAGLGDTQYF; cdr3_nt: TGTGCCAGCAGCCCCCGGGCGGGTTTGGGAGATACGCAGTATTTT; j_call: TRBJ2-3; v_call: TRBV13; d_call: -; clone_size: few
cdr3_aa: CASSSYSTDTQYF; cdr3_nt: TGTGCCAGCAGCTCCTATAGCACAGATACGCAGTATTTT; j_call: TRBJ2-3; v_call: TRBV12-3/TRBV12-4; d_call: -; clone_size: -
cdr3_aa: CASSPGQPSGANVLTF; cdr3_nt: TGTGCCAGCAGTCCGGGACAGCCTTCTGGGGCCAACGTCCTGACTTTC; j_call: TRBJ2-6; v_call: TRBV6-4; d_call: TRBD1; clone_size: few
cdr3_aa: CASSPGIGITEAFF; cdr3_nt: TGTGCCAGCAGCCCAGGGATAGGGATCACTGAAGCTTTCTTT; j_call: TRBJ1-1; v_call: TRBV13; d_call: -; clone_size: -
cdr3_aa: CASSQRLGGGEPELFF; cdr3_nt: TGTGCCAGCAGCCAACGACTTGGCGGGGGGGAACCCGAGCTGTTTTTT; j_call: TRBJ2-2; v_call: TRBV11-3; d_call: TRBD2; clone_size: few
cdr3_aa: CASGEKEKDTQYF; cdr3_nt: TGTGCCAGCGGAGAGAAAGAGAAAGATACGCAGTATTTT; j_call: TRBJ2-3; v_call: TRBV6-4; d_call: -; clone_size: -
cdr3_aa: CASNDRGEQYF; cdr3_nt: TGTGCCAGCAACGACAGGGGCGAGCAGTACTTC; j_call: TRBJ2-7; v_call: TRBV6-5; d_call: TRBD1; clone_size: -
cdr3_aa: CASSLVWGTDTQYF; cdr3_nt: TGCGCCAGCAGCTTGGTTTGGGGCACAGATACGCAGTATTTT; j_call: TRBJ2-3; v_call: TRBV5-5; d_call: -; clone_size: once
cdr3_aa: CASRRGLETQYF; cdr3_nt: TGTGCCAGCAGACGCGGGTTGGAGACCCAGTACTTC; j_call: TRBJ2-5; v_call: TRBV11-3; d_call: -; clone_size: -
cdr3_aa: CASSPGPNGPYF; cdr3_nt: TGTGCCAGCAGTCCCGGACCCAACGGCCCGTACTTC; j_call: TRBJ2-5; v_call: TRBV12-3/TRBV12-4; d_call: -; clone_size: -
cdr3_aa: CASSERLAGGVGTGELFF; cdr3_nt: TGTGCCAGCAGTGAGAGACTAGCGGGAGGAGTAGGAACCGGGGAGCTGTTTTTT; j_call: TRBJ2-2; v_call: TRBV6-1; d_call: TRBD2; clone_size: few
cdr3_aa: CASSIARPNTGELFF; cdr3_nt: TGTGCCAGTAGTATAGCACGGCCGAACACCGGGGAGCTGTTTTTT; j_call: TRBJ2-2; v_call: TRBV19; d_call: -; clone_size: medium-sized
cdr3_aa: CASKGASFGTDTQYF; cdr3_nt: TGTGCCAGTAAGGGGGCTAGTTTCGGCACAGATACGCAGTATTTT; j_call: TRBJ2-3; v_call: TRBV19; d_call: TRBD1; clone_size: -
cdr3_aa: CASSYSTGEAYF; cdr3_nt: TGTGCCAGCAGTTACTCGACGGGAGAGGCGTATTTT; j_call: TRBJ2-3; v_call: TRBV6-5; d_call: -; clone_size: medium-sized
cdr3_aa: CASRGTDSYEQYF; cdr3_nt: TGTGCCAGCCGAGGGACGGACTCCTACGAGCAGTACTTC; j_call: TRBJ2-7; v_call: TRBV12-3/TRBV12-4; d_call: -; clone_size: -
cdr3_aa: CATTTSGRGTDTQYF; cdr3_nt: TGTGCCACCACGACTAGCGGGAGGGGCACAGATACGCAGTATTTT; j_call: TRBJ2-3; v_call: TRBV6-6; d_call: TRBD2; clone_size: few
cdr3_aa: CASSLPGPTGELFF; cdr3_nt: TGTGCCAGCTCACTTCCGGGCCCCACCGGGGAGCTGTTTTTT; j_call: TRBJ2-2; v_call: TRBV18; d_call: -; clone_size: -
cdr3_aa: CASSEGLNTEAFF; cdr3_nt: TGTGCCAGCAGTGAAGGGTTGAACACTGAAGCTTTCTTT; j_call: TRBJ1-1; v_call: TRBV6-1; d_call: -; clone_size: -